This TCR beta chain was observed in a study of T cells after yellow fever vaccination. TCRdb reanalysed the 5' RACE reads using MiXCR and keeps one entry per CDR3 protein. In the table there are around 40,000 distinct CDR3 sequences, about 6.8% of which are singletons. The sequences come from CD8+ T cells not binding an NS4B(214-222) dextramer, sorted from PBMCs, collected 45 days after the yellow fever booster vaccination. The sequence came from a man in his thirties or forties who received the YFV17D yellow fever vaccine.

CDR3 sequence: CANPGLGLNTQYF. For the CDR3, the DNA is TGTGCCAATCCGGGACTAGGGCTCAATACGCAGTATTTT. The chain links TRBV12-3 or TRBV12-4 to TRBJ2-3; 8 bases match TRBD2. The V segment lost 10 bases and the J segment 7 bases; nucleotides outside the gene matches: 10. CDR3 size: 13 residues.